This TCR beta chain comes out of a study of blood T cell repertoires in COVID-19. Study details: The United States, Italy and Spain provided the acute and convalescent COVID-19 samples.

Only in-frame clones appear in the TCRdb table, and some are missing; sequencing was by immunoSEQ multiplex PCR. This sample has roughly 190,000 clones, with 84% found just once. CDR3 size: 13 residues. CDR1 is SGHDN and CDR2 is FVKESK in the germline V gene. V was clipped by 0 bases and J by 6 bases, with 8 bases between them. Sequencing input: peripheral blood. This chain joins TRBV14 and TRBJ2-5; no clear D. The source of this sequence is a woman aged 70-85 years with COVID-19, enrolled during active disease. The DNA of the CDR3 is TGTGCCAGCAGCCAAGATATAATAAAGACCCAGTACTTC. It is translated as CASSQDIIKTQYF.